This entry lists 18 T cell receptor beta chains sequenced from one sample in a study of blood T cell repertoires in COVID-19. This table comes from immunoSEQ multiplex PCR, and its TCRdb copy is limited to in-frame clones, with some not included. Among about 220,000 clones listed, 82% were seen once. Sequenced sample: peripheral blood. The receptors here all came from a woman aged 80 or over with COVID-19, enrolled during active disease.

This chain joins TRBV7-2 and TRBJ1-1, with D unclear. The length of the CDR3 is 13 residues. The germline gives CDR1 SGHTA, CDR2 FQGNSA. Trimming pared 5 bases from V and 0 bases from J, leaving 7 bases between. This chain's CDR3 is CASSVSVNTEAFF. The CDR3 DNA follows: TGTGCCAGCAGCGTATCAGTGAACACTGAAGCTTTCTTT.

This sequence joins TRBV7-9 and TRBJ2-5; 7 bases agree with TRBD1. After removal of 1 base from V and 1 base from J, the junction contained 6 bases not matched to a gene. There are 16 residues in the CDR3. CDR1 is SEHNR, CDR2 FQNEAQ, per germline (reference sequence). The CDR3 loop reads CASSLGGTDSQETQYF. CDR3 DNA: TGTGCCAGCAGCTTAGGGGGGACAGATTCCCAAGAGACCCAGTACTTC.

The V call is TRBV7-8, the J call TRBJ2-7; TRBD1 is a possible D gene (6 bases). Germline CDR1 and CDR2: SGHVS and FQNEAQ. The V gene lost 2 bases and the J gene lost 1 base, with 9 bases spanning the gap. This CDR3 region has 14 residues. CDR3 DNA: TGTGCCAGCAGCTTAAGGGACAATTCCTACGAGCAGTACTTC. Translating gives CASSLRDNSYEQYF.

The chain links TRBV5-4 to TRBJ2-3, with a possible D match to TRBD2 (5 bases). This CDR3 region has 14 residues. The ends were cut back, 4 bases at V and 4 bases at J, with 13 bases in the middle. Germline V lookup: CDR1 SGHNT, CDR2 YYREEE (reference sequence). CDR3 sequence reads: CASSLTSFPDTQYF. CDR3 nucleotides: TGTGCCAGCAGCCTTACTAGTTTTCCAGATACGCAGTATTTT.

Only a few counts were recorded for this clone. V is TRBV5-1 and J is TRBJ2-2, with 7 positions matching TRBD2. V lost 4 bases and J lost 2; bases outside the gene matches: 5. Germline V gene data show CDR1 as SGHRS and CDR2 as YFSETQ. This CDR3 contains 15 residues. The CDR3 reads CASSGRAVNTGELFF. As DNA, the CDR3 is TGCGCCAGCAGCGGGAGGGCAGTCAACACCGGGGAGCTGTTTTTT.

The rearrangement joins TRBV6-2 or TRBV6-3 to TRBJ2-3, with 8 positions matching TRBD1. The CDR3 has 15 amino acids. Trimming took 6 bases from V and 3 from J; bases not matched to a gene: 8. CDR1 MNHEY and CDR2 SVGEGT come from the germline V gene. In DNA form, the CDR3 reads TGTGCCAGCAGCCGGACAGGGAAAGGGACAGATACGCAGTATTTT. Protein: CASSRTGKGTDTQYF.

The chain uses TRBV7-9 and TRBJ2-2; 7 nucleotides agree with TRBD1. Germline V gene sequence: CDR1 SEHNR, CDR2 FQNEAQ (reference sequence). Trimming removed 3 bases from V and 6 bases from J; junction bases left unmatched: 1. This CDR3 has 13 amino acids. The CDR3: CASSLTGPGELFF. CDR3 bases: TGTGCCAGCAGCTTGACAGGGCCCGGGGAGCTGTTTTTT.

The rearrangement links TRBV5-5 to TRBJ1-3; D is unresolved. The V end lost 2 bases, the J end lost 8 bases, and 20 bases lay between the germline ends. CDR1 is SGHKS and CDR2 is YYEKEE in the germline V gene (reference sequence). The CDR3 loop spans 16 amino acids. The CDR3 is CASSFWKGTYGDTIYF. In DNA form, the CDR3 reads TGTGCCAGCAGCTTTTGGAAGGGTACTTACGGGGACACCATATATTTT. The full variable domain, with the rest looked up from reference TRBV5-5 and TRBJ1-3, is DAGVTQSPTHLIKTRGQQVTLRCSPISGHKSVSWYQQVLGQGPQFIFQYYEKEERGRGNFPDRFSARQFPNYSSELNVNALLLGDSALYLCASSFWKGTYGDTIYFGEGSWLTVV.

In this sample, this clone turned up once. The J gene is TRBJ2-1, the V gene TRBV7-9; D remains ambiguous. Germline CDR1 is SEHNR and CDR2 is FQNEAQ (reference sequence). Trimming stripped 1 base from V and 5 bases from J, with 9 bases between. The CDR3 sequence is 14 residues long. The DNA of the CDR3 is TGTGCCAGCAGCTTAGGGCAGATAAACAATGAGCAGTTCTTC. Protein: CASSLGQINNEQFF. The full variable domain, with the rest looked up from reference TRBV7-9 and TRBJ2-1, is DTGVSQNPRHKITKRGQNVTFRCDPISEHNRLYWYRQTLGQGPEFLTYFQNEAQLEKSRLLSDRFSAERPKGSFSTLEIQRTEQGDSAMYLCASSLGQINNEQFFGPGTRLTVL.

The rearrangement uses TRBV7-2 and TRBJ1-2, with D perhaps matching TRBD1 (6 bases). The germline gives CDR1 SGHTA, CDR2 FQGNSA. V was pared by 5 bases and J by 4 bases, with 14 bases between. CDR3 length: 14 residues. CDR3 bases: TGTGCCAGCAGCCAACAGGGACCACCCTATGGCTACACCTTC. Translation gives CASSQQGPPYGYTF.

CDR3 region: CAISPGLLNEQFF. The CDR3 nucleotides read TGTGCCATCAGTCCGGGACTGCTCAATGAGCAGTTCTTC. V gene TRBV10-3 combines with J gene TRBJ2-1; a weak D match, TRBD2 (6 bases). Trimming took off 5 bases at V and 6 bases at J, with 11 bases between the two ends. Germline-derived CDR1 and CDR2 are ENHRY and SYGVKD. The length of the CDR3 is 13 residues.

The CDR3 reads CASSEDRGGRAPLHF. The CDR3 nucleotides are TGTGCCAGCAGCGAGGACAGGGGGGGGAGGGCACCCCTCCACTTT. The chain carries TRBV2 and TRBJ1-6, with TRBD1 matching 10 bases. The CDR3 has 15 amino acids. Germline CDR1 reads SNHLY; CDR2 reads FYNNEI. The J segment lost 11 bases and the V segment lost 6 bases, leaving 10 bases of the junction unmatched.

V and J are TRBV9 and TRBJ2-2, with a weak D call TRBD1 (6 bases). The germline V gene has CDR1 SGDLS and CDR2 YYNGEE. V was trimmed by 2 bases and J by 8 bases, leaving 16 bases between them. The CDR3 spans 15 residues. DNA of the CDR3: TGTGCCAGCAGCGTCAGCTCGGACAGCGCGGGGGAGCTGTTTTTT. Translating it yields CASSVSSDSAGELFF.

V usage is TRBV9 and J usage is TRBJ2-4, with 10 nucleotides matching TRBD2. This CDR3 spans 16 amino acids. CDR1 SGDLS and CDR2 YYNGEE come from the germline V gene. J gave up 7 bases and V 4 bases, and 11 bases lay outside the gene matches. The CDR3 DNA follows: TGTGCCAGCAGCCCTCGGGGGAAGCGGGAGGGGAACATTCAGTACTTC. Its protein product is CASSPRGKREGNIQYF.

The rearrangement joins TRBV4-1 to TRBJ2-1; 15 bases align to TRBD2. The CDR3 runs to 17 residues. The germline CDR1 and CDR2 sequences are MGHRA and YSYEKL. The V and J ends lost 4 bases and 4 bases, in that order; junction bases with no gene match: 5. CDR3: CASSPYGTSGGYNEQFF. CDR3 in DNA: TGCGCCAGCAGCCCGTACGGGACTAGCGGGGGGTACAATGAGCAGTTCTTC.

This clone has a count of ten or more. The rearrangement joins TRBV2 to TRBJ1-1; TRBD1 aligns across 9 bases. The CDR3 contains 14 residues. V lost 4 bases and J lost 6; bases outside the gene matches: 6. Germline V CDR1 and CDR2: SNHLY, FYNNEI. The CDR3 nucleotides are TGTGCCAGCAGTGGGTGGGGGGACAGGGCTGAAGCTTTCTTT. Translated: CASSGWGDRAEAFF.

The V gene is TRBV12-3 or TRBV12-4, the J gene TRBJ1-4; D unclear. The CDR3 sequence is 11 residues long. The germline V and J ends were trimmed by 2 bases and 8 bases, with 3 bases remaining between them. The CDR3 DNA reads as TGTGCCAGCAGTTTACAGGAAAAACTGTTTTTT. Protein: CASSLQEKLFF.

The chain carries TRBV30 and TRBJ1-3; no clear D. CDR1 and CDR2 from the germline V gene are GTSNPN and SVGIG (reference sequence). The CDR3 runs to 14 residues. V was shortened by 0 bases and J by 1 base, with 7 bases between the two germline ends. CDR3 nucleotide sequence: TGTGCCTGGAGTGTAGGCGGTTCTGGAAACACCATATATTTT. It is translated as CAWSVGGSGNTIYF. Complete variable domain (other parts from reference TRBV30 and TRBJ1-3): SQTIHQWPATLVQPVGSPLSLECTVEGTSNPNLYWYRQAAGRGLQLLFYSVGIGQISSEVPQNLSASRPQDRQFILSSKKLLLSDSGFYLCAWSVGGSGNTIYFGEGSWLTVV.